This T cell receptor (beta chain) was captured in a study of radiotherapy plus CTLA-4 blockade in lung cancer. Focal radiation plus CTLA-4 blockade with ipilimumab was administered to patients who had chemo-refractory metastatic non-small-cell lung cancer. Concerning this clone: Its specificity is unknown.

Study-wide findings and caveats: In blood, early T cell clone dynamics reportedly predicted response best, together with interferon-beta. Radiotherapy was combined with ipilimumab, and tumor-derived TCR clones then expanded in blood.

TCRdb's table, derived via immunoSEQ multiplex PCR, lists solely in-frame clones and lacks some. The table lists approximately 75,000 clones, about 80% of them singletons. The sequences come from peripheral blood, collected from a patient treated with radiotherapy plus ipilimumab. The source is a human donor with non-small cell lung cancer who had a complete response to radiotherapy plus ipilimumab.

In DNA, the CDR3 is TGCGCCAGCAGCCAAAAGTACGGGAGCCCCTGGGGAGAGACCCAGTACTTC. Translating gives CASSQKYGSPWGETQYF. The rearrangement joins TRBV4-3 to TRBJ2-5, with a weak D call TRBD2 (6 bases). The CDR3 has 17 residues. Between the trimmed V and J ends, which lost 2 bases and 4 bases, there was a span of 20 bases. Germline CDR1 reads LGHNA; CDR2 reads YSLEER.